These T cell receptor beta chains were read from a single sample in a study of blood T cell repertoires in COVID-19. Data came from immunoSEQ multiplex PCR; TCRdb stores just in-frame clones and leaves some out. The sample lists 35,000 to 45,000 clones, about 85% occurring once. Sequencing was done on a sample of peripheral blood. The receptor set was obtained from a man in his 70s with acute or convalescent COVID-19. Both conserved end residues are part of each CDR3. Fields, in order: V gene, clone size, J gene, D gene, CDR3 protein, CDR3 DNA. D genes are given only for firm matches. Only some rows state a clone size, as once, few, many or a class for expanded clones.

>TRBV5-1|-|TRBJ2-7|TRBD1
CASSSGQVYEQYF
TGCGCCAGCAGTTCGGGACAGGTCTACGAGCAGTACTTC
>TRBV4-3|-|TRBJ1-5|-
CASSQDGDNNQPQHF
TGCGCCAGCAGCCAAGATGGGGACAACAATCAGCCCCAGCATTTT
>TRBV27|-|TRBJ2-7|TRBD2
CASSASGLAGSWLYEQYF
TGTGCCAGCAGTGCATCGGGACTAGCGGGCTCATGGCTCTACGAGCAGTACTTC
>TRBV2|-|TRBJ1-1|-
CASRGDITEAFF
TGTGCCAGCAGGGGGGACATCACTGAAGCTTTCTTT
>TRBV3-1/TRBV3-2|once|TRBJ1-6|TRBD1
CASSPRTGDNSPLHF
TGTGCCAGCAGCCCCCGGACAGGCGATAATTCACCCCTCCACTTT
>TRBV29-1|-|TRBJ1-2|TRBD1
CSVERQGYGYTF
TGCAGCGTTGAACGACAGGGCTATGGCTACACCTTC
>TRBV5-1|few|TRBJ1-1|TRBD1
CASELEGQGYTEAFF
TGCGCCAGCGAACTTGAAGGACAGGGTTACACTGAAGCTTTCTTT
>TRBV6-5|-|TRBJ1-2|TRBD1
CASRNLLRGAFGYTF
TGTGCCAGCAGGAACCTCCTCAGGGGGGCTTTCGGCTACACCTTC
>TRBV12-3/TRBV12-4|once|TRBJ1-2|-
CASSFQLENGYTF
TGTGCCAGCAGTTTTCAGCTGGAGAATGGCTACACCTTC
>TRBV12-3/TRBV12-4|few|TRBJ1-1|-
CASSPRTGGGAFF
TGTGCCAGCAGCCCTCGTACGGGGGGGGGAGCTTTCTTT
>TRBV18|-|TRBJ1-1|-
CASSPPERTEAFF
TGTGCCAGCTCACCACCGGAGAGGACTGAAGCTTTCTTT
>TRBV6-6|few|TRBJ1-5|TRBD1
CASSSPGQGNQPQHF
TGTGCCAGCAGTTCCCCGGGACAGGGAAATCAGCCCCAGCATTTT
>TRBV3-1/TRBV3-2|-|TRBJ2-1|TRBD1
CASSQGGGDEQFF
TGTGCCAGCAGCCAAGGAGGGGGCGATGAGCAGTTCTTC
>TRBV19|-|TRBJ2-3|-
CATSIYGTQALNTQYF
TGTGCCACCTCGATCTACGGGACTCAAGCCCTCAATACGCAGTATTTT
>TRBV7-2|-|TRBJ2-7|TRBD2
CASSLGLAREQYF
TGTGCCAGCAGCTTGGGACTAGCCCGCGAGCAGTACTTC
>TRBV18|-|TRBJ2-1|TRBD1
CASSPQGQALHEQFF
TGTGCCAGCTCACCCCAGGGACAGGCCCTCCATGAGCAGTTCTTC
>TRBV28|-|TRBJ1-2|TRBD1
CASSSPIAVSDRDYGYTF
TGTGCCAGCAGTAGTCCTATAGCAGTCTCGGACAGGGACTATGGCTACACCTTC
>TRBV7-8|-|TRBJ2-3|-
CASSLGGSRGDTQYF
TGTGCCAGCAGCTTAGGCGGCAGCCGAGGAGATACGCAGTATTTT
>TRBV6-5|once|TRBJ1-4|-
CASSYTSGGKLFF
TGTGCCAGCAGTTACACTTCGGGAGGAAAACTGTTTTTT
>TRBV19|-|TRBJ2-7|TRBD2
CASSDRLQGSGSFAYEQYF
TGTGCCAGTTCCGACAGGCTCCAAGGGAGCGGGAGTTTCGCCTACGAGCAGTACTTC
>TRBV2|-|TRBJ2-5|-
CASRKLIAQETQYF
TGTGCCAGCAGGAAGCTTATAGCGCAAGAGACCCAGTACTTC
>TRBV6-1|-|TRBJ1-2|-
CASSEVLSSAWYGYTF
TGTGCCAGCAGTGAAGTGCTTAGCAGCGCTTGGTATGGCTACACCTTC
>TRBV5-1|-|TRBJ1-3|TRBD1
CASSRGQGADGNTIYF
TGCGCCAGCAGCCGGGGACAGGGGGCGGATGGAAACACCATATATTTT
>TRBV13|-|TRBJ2-3|TRBD2
CASSLGLAGGDTQYF
TGTGCCAGCAGCCTGGGACTAGCGGGAGGAGATACGCAGTATTTT
>TRBV28|-|TRBJ2-1|TRBD1
CASSLSGQGARNEQFF
TGTGCCAGCAGTTTATCGGGACAGGGGGCGCGGAATGAGCAGTTCTTC
>TRBV6-2/TRBV6-3|-|TRBJ2-3|TRBD1
CASSRDRGTDTQYF
TGTGCCAGCAGTAGGGACAGGGGGACAGATACGCAGTATTTT
>TRBV3-1/TRBV3-2|-|TRBJ2-7|TRBD1
CASSHGQGRSSGEQYF
TGTGCCAGCAGCCACGGACAGGGGAGATCTTCGGGCGAGCAGTACTTC
>TRBV5-1|-|TRBJ2-5|-
CASSLIVPGRETQYF
TGCGCCAGCAGCTTGATTGTGCCGGGTCGAGAGACCCAGTACTTC
>TRBV6-5|-|TRBJ2-7|-
CASSRRTGRDEQYF
TGTGCCAGCAGTCGACGGACAGGGAGGGACGAGCAGTACTTC
>TRBV6-5|-|TRBJ2-7|TRBD2
CASMWEGDEQYF
TGTGCCAGCATGTGGGAGGGCGACGAGCAGTACTTC
>TRBV25-1|-|TRBJ1-1|TRBD1
CASSDPGQGLTEAFF
TGTGCCAGCAGTGATCCAGGACAGGGGCTAACTGAAGCTTTCTTT
>TRBV9|few|TRBJ1-3|-
CASSVSGSGNTIYF
TGTGCCAGCAGCGTGTCAGGCTCTGGAAACACCATATATTTT
>TRBV6-5|-|TRBJ2-3|TRBD2
CASWSGASGTDTQYF
TGTGCCAGCTGGTCAGGGGCTAGCGGGACAGATACGCAGTATTTT
>TRBV27|-|TRBJ1-2|TRBD1
CASSTTGGNYGYTF
TGTGCCAGCAGTACTACAGGGGGCAACTATGGCTACACCTTC
>TRBV19|-|TRBJ1-6|-
CASSSQGLQYSPLHF
TGTGCCAGTAGTTCGCAGGGACTTCAATATTCACCCCTCCACTTT
>TRBV29-1|-|TRBJ1-4|TRBD1
CSVFPTGVNEKLFF
TGCAGCGTATTTCCGACAGGGGTAAATGAAAAACTGTTTTTT
>TRBV7-9|few|TRBJ2-1|TRBD2
CASSPSGFGYNEQFF
TGTGCCAGCAGCCCTAGCGGTTTCGGGTACAATGAGCAGTTCTTC
>TRBV5-1|-|TRBJ2-7|TRBD2
CASSRTSGNYEQYF
TGCGCCAGCAGCCGGACTAGCGGTAACTACGAGCAGTACTTC
>TRBV7-3|-|TRBJ2-3|-
CASSLGLAYTDTQYF
TGTGCCAGCAGCTTAGGCCTAGCCTACACAGATACGCAGTATTTT
>TRBV7-8|-|TRBJ2-7|TRBD2
CASSQSSGRSYEQYF
TGTGCCAGCAGCCAAAGTAGCGGGAGATCCTACGAGCAGTACTTC
>TRBV5-1|-|TRBJ1-1|-
CASSLGDEGNTEAFF
TGCGCCAGCAGCTTGGGGGATGAGGGGAACACTGAAGCTTTCTTT
>TRBV25-1|-|TRBJ1-2|-
CASSSPLGLEVDGYTF
TGTGCCAGCAGCAGCCCTTTGGGGCTAGAAGTGGATGGCTACACCTTC
>TRBV2|-|TRBJ2-7|TRBD1
CASSDGTRQGLSEQYF
TGTGCCAGCAGTGATGGGACGCGACAGGGGCTTAGTGAGCAGTACTTC
>TRBV7-3|once|TRBJ2-2|-
CASSLANGELFF
TGTGCCAGCAGCTTAGCGAACGGGGAGCTGTTTTTT
>TRBV4-3|-|TRBJ1-2|TRBD1
CASSQSGQFAYGYTF
TGCGCCAGCAGCCAGTCGGGACAGTTTGCCTATGGCTACACCTTC
>TRBV11-3|-|TRBJ2-5|TRBD2
CASSTGLAGETQYF
TGTGCCAGCAGCACCGGACTAGCCGGGGAGACCCAGTACTTC
>TRBV7-2|-|TRBJ2-6|-
CASSLGGGQGANVLTF
TGTGCCAGCAGCTTAGGAGGTGGTCAGGGGGCCAACGTCCTGACTTTC
>TRBV11-2|few|TRBJ1-2|-
CASSPMTGGSIYGYTF
TGTGCCAGCAGTCCAATGACGGGGGGCTCGATCTATGGCTACACCTTC
>TRBV7-2|-|TRBJ2-5|TRBD1
CASRQTGTGRETQYF
TGTGCCAGCAGGCAGACCGGGACAGGGAGGGAGACCCAGTACTTC
>TRBV28|-|TRBJ1-4|TRBD1
CASSSSGTGGEKLFF
TGTGCCAGCAGTTCCTCGGGAACAGGGGGTGAAAAACTGTTTTTT